These T cell receptor beta chains were read from a single sample in a study of shared clonotypes between healthy human individuals. The table came from immunoSEQ multiplex PCR; TCRdb's copy has only in-frame clones and leaves some out. The sample holds 1,400,000 or so clones, just under 99% seen once. The sequenced material came from naive CD4+ T cells sorted from blood. The source of these receptors is a man aged 25 to 40 in good health. Both conserved end residues are part of each CDR3. A D gene is named only where the DNA matches it firmly. Not every row has a clone size; where given, it reads once, few, many or a size class.

.	TRBJ2-3	.	TRBV18	TGTGCCAGCTCACCAGTAGCGGCCCCCACAGATACGCAGTATTTT	CASSPVAAPTDTQYF
.	TRBJ1-1	.	TRBV19	TGTGCCAGTAGTATAAGATCTGTCGAGGCCGTGAACACTGAAGCTTTCTTT	CASSIRSVEAVNTEAFF
once	TRBJ1-1	.	TRBV5-6	TGTGCCAGCAGCTTGTTAGGAGTGAACACTGAAGCTTTCTTT	CASSLLGVNTEAFF
.	TRBJ2-3	TRBD2	TRBV5-1	TGCGCCAGCAGCTTAACTAGCGCCACCACAGATACGCAGTATTTT	CASSLTSATTDTQYF
.	TRBJ2-3	TRBD1	TRBV15	TGTGCCACCCTTAAAGACAGGGGTAATACAGATACGCAGTATTTT	CATLKDRGNTDTQYF
.	TRBJ2-3	.	TRBV5-6	TGTGCCAGCAGCCCTGCTGGCACAGATACGCAGTATTTT	CASSPAGTDTQYF
.	TRBJ2-7	.	TRBV5-1	TGCGCCAGCAGCTTGGCGGGGAGCGAGCAGTACTTC	CASSLAGSEQYF
few	TRBJ1-1	.	TRBV19	TGTGCCAGTAGTATAAGGGGACAGAACACTGAAGCTTTCTTT	CASSIRGQNTEAFF
.	TRBJ2-3	.	TRBV7-2	TGTGCCAGCAGCCTAAGGACTAGAAGGGGGACAGATACGCAGTATTTT	CASSLRTRRGTDTQYF
.	TRBJ2-2	.	TRBV27	TGTGCCAGCAGTTTTCTCTCTTTGGGGGTCACCGGGGAGCTGTTTTTT	CASSFLSLGVTGELFF
.	TRBJ2-3	TRBD1	TRBV19	TGTGCCAGTAGTATGACCACAGGGGGCACAGATACGCAGTATTTT	CASSMTTGGTDTQYF
.	TRBJ2-7	.	TRBV5-4	TGTGCCAGCAGCTTGGTACTTCAGGACTCCTACGAGCAGTACTTC	CASSLVLQDSYEQYF
.	TRBJ2-1	.	TRBV2	TGTGCCAGCATCTCTGGCCGGACAGCAAACAATGAGCAGTTCTTC	CASISGRTANNEQFF
once	TRBJ1-5	.	TRBV28	TGTGCCAGCAGTGTACAGGGTCGAGGCAATCAGCCCCAGCATTTT	CASSVQGRGNQPQHF
.	TRBJ2-7	TRBD2	TRBV5-1	TGCGCCAGCAGCTTGGAGATTGCTAGCGGGAGGTTTTTC	CASSLEIASGRFF
.	TRBJ2-2	.	TRBV29-1	TGCAGCGCCGGGGGGCTAGTCAACACCGGGGAGCTGTTTTTT	CSAGGLVNTGELFF
.	TRBJ2-2	TRBD1	TRBV10-3	TGTGCCATCAGGTCCGGGACAGGGGGGTCCGGGGAGCTGTTTTTT	CAIRSGTGGSGELFF
.	TRBJ2-7	.	TRBV11-2	TGTGCCCACTTGGCCTACGAGCAGTACTTC	CAHLAYEQYF
.	TRBJ2-3	.	TRBV2	TGTGCCAGCAGGATCAACACAGATACGCAGTATTTT	CASRINTDTQYF
once	TRBJ2-1	TRBD2	TRBV15	TGTGCCACCAGCAAGGTGCGCCTAGCGGAATATTACAATGAGCAGTTCTTC	CATSKVRLAEYYNEQFF
.	TRBJ2-1	TRBD1	TRBV28	TGTGCCAGCAGTTTACCCGGGACAGGGGTTATGAATGAGCAGTTCTTC	CASSLPGTGVMNEQFF
.	TRBJ2-5	TRBD2	TRBV28	TGTGCCAGCGGATCCTCCGAGGCGGGAGGGGGGACCCAGTACTTC	CASGSSEAGGGTQYF
.	TRBJ1-1	.	TRBV15	TGTGCCACCAAGGTGGACAGCGGGCGTGGAAATGTAGCTTTCTTT	CATKVDSGRGNVAFF
.	TRBJ2-1	TRBD2	TRBV18	TGTGCCAGCTCACCACCCCTAGCGGTCCACAATGAGCAGTTCTTC	CASSPPLAVHNEQFF
.	TRBJ2-1	TRBD2	TRBV6-5	TGTGCCAGCCGGGGACTAGCGGAGACCAATGAGCAGTTCTTC	CASRGLAETNEQFF
.	TRBJ2-4	TRBD2	TRBV5-8	TGTGCCAGCGGCCCGGATCCGGGGACTAGCGGAAAAAACATTCAGTACTTC	CASGPDPGTSGKNIQYF
.	TRBJ2-7	.	TRBV10-3	TGTGCCTCTAAGCGCCTCCAGGAGGGGGAGCAGTACTTC	CASKRLQEGEQYF
.	TRBJ2-7	.	TRBV5-1	TGCGCCAGCAGCAGGCAAGAGTGGGCCTACGAGCAGTACTTC	CASSRQEWAYEQYF
.	TRBJ1-2	.	TRBV29-1	TGCAGCGCCGCGCTCGGGGGCGGAAACTATGGCTACACCTTC	CSAALGGGNYGYTF
.	TRBJ2-2	.	TRBV7-8	TGTGCCAGCAGCACCCAAATATACACCGGGGAGCTGTTTTTT	CASSTQIYTGELFF
once	TRBJ2-5	TRBD2	TRBV9	TGTGCCAGCAGCGCCCGGCGTTTGGCTAGCGGAGGCCAAGAGACCCAGTACTTC	CASSARRLASGGQETQYF
.	TRBJ2-7	.	TRBV27	TGTGCCACGGCCTCAACGGGGTTCTCCTACGAGCAGTACTTC	CATASTGFSYEQYF
.	TRBJ2-1	TRBD2	TRBV5-1	TGCGCCAGCAGCTTGGCCGGGCGGGAGAACTATGAGCAGTTCTTC	CASSLAGRENYEQFF
.	TRBJ2-5	.	TRBV9	TGTGCCAGCAGCTTACACCGAACGGGAGCTCAAGAGACCCAGTACTTC	CASSLHRTGAQETQYF
once	TRBJ2-7	.	TRBV19	TGTGCCAGTAGTAACAGGGTGGCCTACGAGCAGTACTTC	CASSNRVAYEQYF
.	TRBJ2-2	.	TRBV19	TGTGCCAGTAGTGTATCGGGGTACACCGGGGAGCTGTTTTTT	CASSVSGYTGELFF
.	TRBJ2-7	TRBD2	TRBV5-1	TGCGCCAGCAGCTTGGCAGGACTAGCGACCACCTACGAGCAGTACTTC	CASSLAGLATTYEQYF
.	TRBJ2-3	TRBD2	TRBV19	TGTGCCAGTAAACCTAGCGGGAGTTCTGATACGCAGTATTTT	CASKPSGSSDTQYF
.	TRBJ2-7	TRBD2	TRBV5-1	TGCGCCAGCAGCTCCTCAGCGGGAGGGGGCAGCTCCTACGAGCAGTACTTC	CASSSSAGGGSSYEQYF
.	TRBJ2-3	.	TRBV6-6	TGTGCCAGCAGTTACGGACGGAGGGCCCCAGATACGCAGTATTTT	CASSYGRRAPDTQYF
.	TRBJ2-3	.	TRBV18	TGTGCCAGCTCACCACTTCACAAGCCTAGCACAGATACGCAGTATTTT	CASSPLHKPSTDTQYF
.	TRBJ2-3	.	TRBV27	TGTGCCAGCAGTTTGGGCGGCGCGCCTGGGGATACGCAGTATTTT	CASSLGGAPGDTQYF
.	TRBJ2-1	.	TRBV29-1	TGCAGCGTCGATAAGTACAATGAGCAGTTCTTC	CSVDKYNEQFF
.	TRBJ2-7	TRBD2	TRBV9	TGTGCCAGCAGCGCGGGACGTGGGCCTAGCGGGGCCTCCTACGAGCAGTACTTC	CASSAGRGPSGASYEQYF